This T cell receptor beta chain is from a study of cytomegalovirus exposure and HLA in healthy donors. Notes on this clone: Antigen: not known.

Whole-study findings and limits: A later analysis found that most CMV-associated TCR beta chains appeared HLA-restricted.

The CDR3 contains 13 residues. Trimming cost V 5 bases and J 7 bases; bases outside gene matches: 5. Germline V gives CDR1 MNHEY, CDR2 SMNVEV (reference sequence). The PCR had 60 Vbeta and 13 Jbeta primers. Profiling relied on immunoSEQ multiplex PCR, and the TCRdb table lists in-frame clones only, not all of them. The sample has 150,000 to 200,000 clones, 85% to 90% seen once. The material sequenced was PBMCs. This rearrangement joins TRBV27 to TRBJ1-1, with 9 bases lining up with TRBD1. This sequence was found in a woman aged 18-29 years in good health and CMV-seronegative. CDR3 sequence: CASSTGGSNEAFF. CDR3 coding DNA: TGTGCCAGCAGTACAGGGGGCTCTAATGAAGCTTTCTTT.